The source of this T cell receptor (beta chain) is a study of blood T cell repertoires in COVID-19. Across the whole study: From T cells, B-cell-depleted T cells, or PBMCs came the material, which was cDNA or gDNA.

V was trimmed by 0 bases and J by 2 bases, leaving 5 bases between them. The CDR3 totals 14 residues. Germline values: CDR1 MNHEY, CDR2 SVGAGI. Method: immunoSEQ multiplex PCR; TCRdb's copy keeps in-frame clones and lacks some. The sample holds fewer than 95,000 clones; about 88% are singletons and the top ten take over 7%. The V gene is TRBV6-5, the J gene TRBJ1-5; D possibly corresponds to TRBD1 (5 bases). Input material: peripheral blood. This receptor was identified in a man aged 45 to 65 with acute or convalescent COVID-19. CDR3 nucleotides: TGTGCCAGCAGTTACTCACAGGGCAATCAGCCCCAGCATTTT. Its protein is CASSYSQGNQPQHF.